These 17 T cell receptor beta chains came from one sample sequenced in a study of blood T cell repertoires in COVID-19. Profiling relied on immunoSEQ multiplex PCR, and the TCRdb table lists in-frame clones only, not all of them. The sample yields approximately 140,000 clones, around 79% seen once. Sequencing used peripheral blood. These receptors came from a man aged 55 to 70 with acute or convalescent COVID-19.

The chain employs TRBV11-3 and TRBJ2-1; maybe TRBD2 (5 bases). This CDR3 is built from 16 residues. Germline CDR1 SGHNT, CDR2 YENEEA. V lost 5 bases and J 0 bases, leaving 14 bases between the germline ends. The CDR3 protein is CASSPNSVSSYNEQFF. The CDR3 DNA sequence: TGTGCCAGCAGCCCAAATAGCGTCAGCTCCTACAATGAGCAGTTCTTC.

This clone was picked up a small number of times. The rearrangement uses TRBV9 and TRBJ2-5, with D possibly being TRBD2 (6 bases). The CDR3 length is 16 residues. V lost 1 base, J lost 5 bases, and 18 bases lay in between. Per germline, CDR1 SGDLS and CDR2 YYNGEE. The CDR3 here is CASSVTPGDLGETQYF. The CDR3 DNA follows: TGTGCCAGCAGCGTAACCCCGGGGGACCTGGGGGAGACCCAGTACTTC.

This chain joins TRBV11-2 and TRBJ2-3; D possibly corresponds to TRBD2 (6 bases). This CDR3 comprises 16 residues. Trimming took off 5 bases at V and 10 bases at J, with 25 bases between the two ends. Germline V gene lookup returns CDR1 SGHAT and CDR2 FQNNGV. CDR3 DNA: TGTGCCAGCAGCCCCCAGGGTGGGGTGGGCTCGGGAGCGCAGTATTTT. Its protein is CASSPQGGVGSGAQYF.

This clone appeared a few times. This chain uses TRBV14 with TRBJ2-1; the match to TRBD2 covers 10 bases. Germline V gives CDR1 SGHDN, CDR2 FVKESK. The CDR3 consists of 19 residues. V lost 0 bases and J lost 7; bases outside the gene matches: 15. The CDR3 DNA sequence: TGTGCCAGCAGCCAAGATTTGTCGAGAGCGGGAGGGCGACAGAATGAGCAGTTCTTC. It is translated as CASSQDLSRAGGRQNEQFF.

V gene TRBV6-5 combines with J gene TRBJ1-6, with D uncertain. Germline loops: CDR1 MNHEY, CDR2 SVGAGI. The CDR3 is 14 residues long. Trimming shortened V by 8 bases and J by 6 bases, and 14 bases separated the two germline ends. The CDR3 reads CASREPQANSPLHF. DNA of the CDR3: TGTGCCAGCCGGGAACCTCAAGCTAATTCACCCCTCCACTTT.

The chain carries TRBV6-1 and TRBJ1-2; D perhaps matches TRBD1 (5 bases). V dropped 1 base and J dropped 3 bases, with 9 bases sitting between them. The CDR3 extends over 14 amino acids. Germline lookup yields CDR1 MNHNS and CDR2 SASEGT. CDR3 protein: CASSEVRGDYGYTF. The CDR3 coding sequence is TGTGCCAGCAGTGAAGTAAGGGGCGACTATGGCTACACCTTC.

The rearrangement joins TRBV3-1 (or the pseudogene TRBV3-2) to TRBJ2-2, with D possibly TRBD1 on 5 matching bases. CDR1 LGHDT and CDR2 YNNKEL come from the germline V gene (reference sequence). This CDR3 has 15 amino acids. V was shortened by 2 bases and J by 3 bases, with 10 bases between the two germline ends. CDR3 amino acids: CASSQLDRDTGELFF. In DNA form, the CDR3 reads TGTGCCAGCAGCCAACTAGACAGAGACACCGGGGAGCTGTTTTTT.

This rearrangement joins TRBV6-4 to TRBJ2-7; possibly TRBD1 for D (6 bases). Germline V lookup: CDR1 MRHNA, CDR2 SNTAGT. This CDR3 has 15 amino acids. V lost 3 bases and J lost 2, with 14 bases in between. CDR3 DNA sequence: TGTGCCAGCAGTGAACCTGGGGACATACCCTACGAGCAGTACTTC. Protein: CASSEPGDIPYEQYF.

This rearrangement joins TRBV7-2 to TRBJ2-2; weak D call: TRBD2 (6 bases). Trimming removed 0 bases at V and 5 bases at J, with 13 bases between. There are 16 residues in the CDR3. CDR1 SGHTA and CDR2 FQGNSA come from the germline V gene. In DNA form, the CDR3 reads TGTGCCAGCAGCTTAGCGGGTGGGAGGAGGACCGGGGAGCTGTTTTTT. It codes for CASSLAGGRRTGELFF. Filled out from reference TRBV7-2 and TRBJ2-2, the complete variable domain reads GAGVSQSPSNKVTEKGKDVELRCDPISGHTALYWYRQSLGQGLEFLIYFQGNSAPDKSGLPSDRFSAERTGGSVSTLTIQRTQQEDSAVYLCASSLAGGRRTGELFFGEGSRLTVL.

For this clone: This CDR3 is also generated by other DNA sequences in the sample. The CDR3 nucleotides are TGTGCCAGCAGAGGGGGACCAGATACGCAGTATTTT. This sequence encodes CASRGGPDTQYF. The rearrangement uses TRBV28 and TRBJ2-3, with D perhaps TRBD1 (6 bases). CDR3 length: 12 amino acids. CDR1 and CDR2 (germline): MDHEN, SYDVKM. V was trimmed by 6 bases and J by 4 bases, leaving 8 bases between them.

The J gene is TRBJ2-2, the V gene TRBV5-1, with D possibly TRBD2 on 6 matching bases. V lost 5 bases and J lost 7, with 9 bases in between. Germline V gene data show CDR1 as SGHRS and CDR2 as YFSETQ. This CDR3 spans 12 amino acids. CDR3 sequence: CASSVAVGELFF. The CDR3 nucleotides read TGCGCCAGCAGTGTAGCGGTCGGGGAGCTGTTTTTT.

This chain's CDR3 is CASSLRDSLAGANVLTF. Here the CDR3 DNA reads TGTGCCAGCAGTCTCCGGGACAGCCTCGCCGGGGCCAACGTCCTGACTTTC. V and J are TRBV6-2 or TRBV6-3 and TRBJ2-6, with 7 bases identical to TRBD1. The CDR3 spans 17 residues. The ends lost 5 bases at V and 4 bases at J; junction bases unmatched: 11. The V gene's germline CDR1 is MNHEY and CDR2 SVGEGT.

The genes are TRBV3-1 (or the pseudogene TRBV3-2) and TRBJ1-1; TRBD1 might be the D (6 bases). Germline CDR1 reads LGHDT; CDR2 reads YNNKEL (reference sequence). The V and J ends lost 4 bases and 11 bases respectively, with 26 bases between them. The CDR3 loop spans 16 amino acids. The chain's CDR3 is CASSPGGAGAFIRAFF. CDR3 DNA sequence: TGTGCCAGCAGCCCGGGAGGTGCAGGGGCGTTTATCAGGGCTTTCTTT.

The chain employs TRBV9 and TRBJ2-5, with 8 positions matching TRBD2. Trimming removed 0 bases from V and 2 bases from J; junction bases left unmatched: 9. Germline CDR1 reads SGDLS; CDR2 reads YYNGEE. The length of the CDR3 is 17 residues. The CDR3 region has the DNA TGTGCCAGCAGCGTAGCTGGGGCGGGGGGATCTCAAGAGACCCAGTACTTC. Its translation is CASSVAGAGGSQETQYF.

This chain joins TRBV27 and TRBJ1-4, with TRBD1 matching over 7 bases. With 5 bases clipped from V and 2 bases from J, the junction kept 2 bases outside the gene matches. Germline CDR1 reads MNHEY; CDR2 reads SMNVEV (reference sequence). The CDR3 spans 14 residues. CDR3 in amino acids: CASSTGATNEKLFF. Written as DNA, the CDR3 is TGTGCCAGCAGTACAGGGGCCACTAATGAAAAACTGTTTTTT. The entire variable domain, with the rest obtained from reference TRBV27 and TRBJ1-4, is as follows: EAQVTQNPRYLITVTGKKLTVTCSQNMNHEYMSWYRQDPGLGLRQIYYSMNVEVTDKGDVPEGYKVSRKEKRNFPLILESPSPNQTSLYFCASSTGATNEKLFFGSGTQLSVL.

Concerning this clone: The sample contains more than one DNA sequence encoding this CDR3. This rearrangement joins TRBV5-1 to TRBJ1-1; 7 nucleotides align to TRBD1. The CDR3 runs to 15 residues. Germline CDR1 SGHRS, CDR2 YFSETQ. Unmatched junction bases numbered 5, after V lost 3 bases and J lost 0 bases. The DNA of the CDR3 is TGCGCCAGCAGCTCGGGAGGGACAGTGAACACTGAAGCTTTCTTT. This codes for CASSSGGTVNTEAFF.

The genes are TRBV7-2 and TRBJ1-5, with a weak D call TRBD1 (5 bases). The CDR3 totals 15 residues. Germline CDR1 reads SGHTA; CDR2 reads FQGNSA. V was cut by 3 bases and J by 5 bases, with 14 bases left in between. CDR3 sequence reads: CASSFEQGGDQPQHF. The DNA of the CDR3 is TGTGCCAGCAGCTTTGAGCAGGGTGGCGATCAGCCCCAGCATTTT.